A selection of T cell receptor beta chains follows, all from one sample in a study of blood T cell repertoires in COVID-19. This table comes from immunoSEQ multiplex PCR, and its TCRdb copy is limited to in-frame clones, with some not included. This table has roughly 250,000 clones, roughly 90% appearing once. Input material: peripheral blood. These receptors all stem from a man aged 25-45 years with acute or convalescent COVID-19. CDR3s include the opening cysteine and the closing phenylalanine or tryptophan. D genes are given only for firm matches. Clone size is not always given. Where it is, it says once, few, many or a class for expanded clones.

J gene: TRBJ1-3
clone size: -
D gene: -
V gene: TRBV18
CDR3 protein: CASSPPYSSGNTIYF
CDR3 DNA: TGTGCCAGCTCACCACCGTACAGCTCTGGAAACACCATATATTTT

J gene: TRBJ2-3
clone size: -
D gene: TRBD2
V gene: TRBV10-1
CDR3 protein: CARIAGARTDTQYF
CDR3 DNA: TGCGCCCGTATAGCGGGGGCCCGCACAGATACGCAGTATTTT

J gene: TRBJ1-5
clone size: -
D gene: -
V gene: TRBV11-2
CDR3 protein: CASSRAGGSNQPQHF
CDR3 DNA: TGTGCCAGCAGCCGCGCGGGGGGAAGCAATCAGCCCCAGCATTTT

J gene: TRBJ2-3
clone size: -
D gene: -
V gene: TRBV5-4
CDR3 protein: CASSLPGGGLTDTQYF
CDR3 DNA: TGTGCCAGCAGCCTGCCTGGAGGAGGGTTGACAGATACGCAGTATTTT

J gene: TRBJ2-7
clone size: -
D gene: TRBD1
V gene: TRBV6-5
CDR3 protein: CASGRTGPSEQYF
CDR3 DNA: TGTGCCAGCGGAAGGACAGGGCCCAGCGAGCAGTACTTC

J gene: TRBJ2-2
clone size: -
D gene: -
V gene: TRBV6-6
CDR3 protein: CASSRRARDTGELFF
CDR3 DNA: TGTGCCAGCAGCCGCAGGGCCCGGGACACCGGGGAGCTGTTTTTT

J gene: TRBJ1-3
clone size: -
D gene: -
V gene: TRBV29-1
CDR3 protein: CSAFHQGSGNTIYF
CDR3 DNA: TGCAGCGCTTTCCATCAGGGCTCTGGAAACACCATATATTTT

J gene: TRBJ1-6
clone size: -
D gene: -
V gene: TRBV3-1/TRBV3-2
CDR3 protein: CASTVGDYNSPLHF
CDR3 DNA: TGTGCCAGCACCGTTGGAGACTATAATTCACCCCTCCACTTT

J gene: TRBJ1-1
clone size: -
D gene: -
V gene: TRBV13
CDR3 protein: CASSRGENTEAFF
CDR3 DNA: TGTGCCAGCAGTCGGGGTGAGAACACTGAAGCTTTCTTT

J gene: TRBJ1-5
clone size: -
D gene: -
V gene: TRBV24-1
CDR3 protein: CATRGQSNQPQHF
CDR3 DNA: TGTGCCACCAGAGGACAAAGCAATCAGCCCCAGCATTTT

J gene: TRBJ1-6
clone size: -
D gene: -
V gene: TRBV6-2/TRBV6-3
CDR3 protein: CASSYSGRRESPLHF
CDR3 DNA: TGTGCCAGCAGTTACTCGGGTCGACGGGAGTCACCCCTCCACTTT

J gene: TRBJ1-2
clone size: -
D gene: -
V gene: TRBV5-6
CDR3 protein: CASSGTTYGYTF
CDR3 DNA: TGTGCCAGCAGCGGGACTACCTATGGCTACACCTTC

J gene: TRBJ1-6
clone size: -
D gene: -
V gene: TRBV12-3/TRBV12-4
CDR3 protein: CASRQIDNSPLHF
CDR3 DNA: TGTGCCAGCAGGCAAATAGATAATTCACCCCTCCACTTT

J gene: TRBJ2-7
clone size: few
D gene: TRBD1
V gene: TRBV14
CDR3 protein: CASSQDLWTGNSYEQYF
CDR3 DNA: TGTGCCAGCAGCCAAGATCTCTGGACAGGGAACTCTTACGAGCAGTACTTC

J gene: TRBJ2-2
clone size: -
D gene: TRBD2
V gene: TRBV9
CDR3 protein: CASSVEGTRHKNGELFF
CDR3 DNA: TGTGCCAGCAGCGTAGAAGGGACTAGGCACAAGAACGGGGAGCTGTTTTTT

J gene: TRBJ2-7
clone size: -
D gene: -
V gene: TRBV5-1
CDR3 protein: CASSYDGQPNYEQYF
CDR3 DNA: TGCGCCAGCAGTTACGACGGACAGCCCAACTACGAGCAGTACTTC

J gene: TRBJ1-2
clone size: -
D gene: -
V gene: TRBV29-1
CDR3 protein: CSVEYNYGYTF
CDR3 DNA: TGCAGCGTTGAGTATAACTATGGCTACACCTTC

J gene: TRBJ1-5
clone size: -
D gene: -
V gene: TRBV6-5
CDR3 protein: CASKVSRAANQPQHF
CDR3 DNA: TGTGCCAGCAAGGTCTCGAGGGCGGCTAATCAGCCCCAGCATTTT

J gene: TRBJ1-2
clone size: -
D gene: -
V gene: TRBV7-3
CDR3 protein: CASSPMGADYGYTF
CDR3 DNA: TGTGCCAGCAGCCCGATGGGGGCGGACTATGGCTACACCTTC

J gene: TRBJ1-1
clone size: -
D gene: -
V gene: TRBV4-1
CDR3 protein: CASSQVPASMGDTEAFF
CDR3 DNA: TGCGCCAGCAGCCAAGTCCCAGCGTCGATGGGTGACACTGAAGCTTTCTTT

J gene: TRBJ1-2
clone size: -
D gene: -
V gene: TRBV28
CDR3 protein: CTSSNELANYGYTF
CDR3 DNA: TGTACCAGCAGCAACGAGCTTGCTAACTATGGCTACACCTTC

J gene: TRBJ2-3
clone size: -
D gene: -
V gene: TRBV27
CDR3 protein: CASSPLSTDTQYF
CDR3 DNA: TGTGCCAGCAGCCCTCTTAGCACAGATACGCAGTATTTT

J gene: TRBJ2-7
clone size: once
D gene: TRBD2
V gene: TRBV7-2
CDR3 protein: CASSPYPGTSVYEQYF
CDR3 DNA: TGTGCCAGCAGCCCCTACCCCGGGACTAGCGTATACGAGCAGTACTTC

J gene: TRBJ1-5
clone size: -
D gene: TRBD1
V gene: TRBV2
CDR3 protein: CASSDAVRGIQPQHF
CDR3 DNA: TGTGCCAGCAGTGATGCGGTCAGGGGGATTCAGCCCCAGCATTTT

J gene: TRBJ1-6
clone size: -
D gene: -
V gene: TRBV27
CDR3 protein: CASSDLTGRIYNSPLHF
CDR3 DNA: TGTGCCAGCAGCGACCTAACAGGTCGAATCTATAATTCACCCCTCCACTTT

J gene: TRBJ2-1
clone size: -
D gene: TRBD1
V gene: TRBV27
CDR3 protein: CASRRQGAGEQFF
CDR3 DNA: TGTGCCAGCAGACGACAGGGGGCCGGTGAGCAGTTCTTC

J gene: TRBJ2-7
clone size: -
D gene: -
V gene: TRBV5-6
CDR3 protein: CASSLTGTVYEQYF
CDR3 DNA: TGTGCCAGCAGCTTGACCGGGACTGTATACGAGCAGTACTTC

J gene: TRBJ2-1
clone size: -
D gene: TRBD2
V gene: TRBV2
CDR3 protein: CASREGLASYNEQFF
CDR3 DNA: TGTGCCAGCAGGGAAGGACTAGCGTCATACAATGAGCAGTTCTTC

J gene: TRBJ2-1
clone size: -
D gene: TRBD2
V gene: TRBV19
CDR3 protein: CASSRGGSFGNEQFF
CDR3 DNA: TGTGCCAGTAGTAGGGGGGGATCGTTCGGGAATGAGCAGTTCTTC

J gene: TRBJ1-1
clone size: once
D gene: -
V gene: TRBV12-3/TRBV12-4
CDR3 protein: CASRMRTEAFF
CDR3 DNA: TGTGCCAGCCGTATGCGCACTGAAGCTTTCTTT

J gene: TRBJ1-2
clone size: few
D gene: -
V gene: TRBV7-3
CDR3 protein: CASSLTGASYGYTF
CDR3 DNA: TGTGCCAGCAGCTTAACAGGGGCCTCCTATGGCTACACCTTC

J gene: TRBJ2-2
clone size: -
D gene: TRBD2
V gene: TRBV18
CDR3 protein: CASSPAGARNTGELFF
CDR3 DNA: TGTGCCAGCTCCCCAGCGGGAGCCAGGAACACCGGGGAGCTGTTTTTT

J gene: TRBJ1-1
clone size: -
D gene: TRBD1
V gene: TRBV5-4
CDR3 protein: CASSLASGGPDTEAFF
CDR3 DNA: TGTGCCAGCAGCTTGGCTTCAGGGGGCCCGGACACTGAAGCTTTCTTT

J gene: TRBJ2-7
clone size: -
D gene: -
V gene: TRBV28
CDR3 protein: CASSPHDKIYEQYF
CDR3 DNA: TGTGCCAGCAGTCCCCATGACAAAATATACGAGCAGTACTTC

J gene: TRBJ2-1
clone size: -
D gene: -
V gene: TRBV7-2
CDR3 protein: CASSLTQERNEQFF
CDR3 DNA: TGTGCCAGCAGCCTGACACAGGAGCGCAATGAGCAGTTCTTC

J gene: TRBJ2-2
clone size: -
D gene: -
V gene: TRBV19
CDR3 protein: CASSIVEGPNTGELFF
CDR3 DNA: TGTGCCAGTAGTATAGTGGAGGGGCCAAACACCGGGGAGCTGTTTTTT